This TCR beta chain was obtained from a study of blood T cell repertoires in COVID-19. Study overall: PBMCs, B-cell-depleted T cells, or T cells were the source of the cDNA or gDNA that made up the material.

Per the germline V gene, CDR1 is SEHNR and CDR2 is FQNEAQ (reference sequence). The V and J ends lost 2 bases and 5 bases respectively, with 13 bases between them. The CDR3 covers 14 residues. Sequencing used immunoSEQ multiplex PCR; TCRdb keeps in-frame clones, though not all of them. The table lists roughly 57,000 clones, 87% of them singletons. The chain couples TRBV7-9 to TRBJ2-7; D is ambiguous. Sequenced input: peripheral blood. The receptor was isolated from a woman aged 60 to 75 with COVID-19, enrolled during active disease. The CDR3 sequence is CASSLSQVAHEQYF. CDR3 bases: TGTGCCAGCAGCTTATCTCAGGTCGCCCACGAGCAGTACTTC.